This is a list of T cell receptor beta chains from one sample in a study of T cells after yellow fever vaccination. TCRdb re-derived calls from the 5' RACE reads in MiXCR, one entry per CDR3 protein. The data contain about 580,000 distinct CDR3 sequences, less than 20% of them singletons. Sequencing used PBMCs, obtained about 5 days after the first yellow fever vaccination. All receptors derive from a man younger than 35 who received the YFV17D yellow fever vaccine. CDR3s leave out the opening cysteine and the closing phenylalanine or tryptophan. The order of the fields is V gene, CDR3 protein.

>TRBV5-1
ASSLPFANTEAF
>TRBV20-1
SASSPDSPNEQF
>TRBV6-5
ASSYGTSGGGTQY
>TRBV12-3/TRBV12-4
ASRRPPDHIQY
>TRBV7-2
ASSSRTGINYGYT
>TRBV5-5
ASTIDQGDTGELF
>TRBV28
ASSLRPRIHGYT
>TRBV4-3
ASSQTTTDTQY
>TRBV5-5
ASSLGGAGDTEAF
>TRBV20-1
SARDFTAGDNEQF
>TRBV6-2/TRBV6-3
ASNQQRSYNEQF
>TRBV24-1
ATSDLPSAGRSDTQC
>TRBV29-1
SAVAGLGDTQY
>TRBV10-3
ATSPGQGYEQY
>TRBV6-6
ASSAAGDEQF
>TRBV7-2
ASWAGTPYEQY
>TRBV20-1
SAEPGGPYNEQF